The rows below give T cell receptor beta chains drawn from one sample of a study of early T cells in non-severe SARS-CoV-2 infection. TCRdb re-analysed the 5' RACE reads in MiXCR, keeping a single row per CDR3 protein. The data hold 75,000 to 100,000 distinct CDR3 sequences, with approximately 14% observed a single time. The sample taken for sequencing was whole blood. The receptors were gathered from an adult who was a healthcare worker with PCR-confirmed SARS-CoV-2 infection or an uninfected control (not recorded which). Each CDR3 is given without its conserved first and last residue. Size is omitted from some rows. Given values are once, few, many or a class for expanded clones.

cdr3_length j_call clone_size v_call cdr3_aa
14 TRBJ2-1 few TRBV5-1 ASSPEDRAVNNEQF
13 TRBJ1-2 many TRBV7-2 ASSQQGTGPYGYT
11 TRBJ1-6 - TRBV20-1 SASPDEDSPLH
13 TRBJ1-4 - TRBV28 ARNRPGQINEKLF
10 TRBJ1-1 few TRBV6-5 ASKGGNTEAF
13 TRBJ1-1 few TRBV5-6 ASSSPRRGNTEAF
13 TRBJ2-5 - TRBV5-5 ASSFSAGYQETQY
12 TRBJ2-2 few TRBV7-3 ASSLSGETGELF
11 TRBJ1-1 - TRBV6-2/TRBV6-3 ASSYPVGTEAF
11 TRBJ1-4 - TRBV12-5 ASGLGLNEKLF
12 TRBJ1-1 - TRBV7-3 ASSSQGGSTEAF
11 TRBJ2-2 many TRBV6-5 ASSLGDSGELF
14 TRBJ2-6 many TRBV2 ASSEQGRSGANVLT
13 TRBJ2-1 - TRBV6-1 ASRAGTGVNNEQF
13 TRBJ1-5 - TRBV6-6 ASSYSGAGNQPQH
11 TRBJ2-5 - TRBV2 ASRKYSQETQY
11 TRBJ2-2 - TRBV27 ASSMVNTGELF